This TCR beta chain was observed in a study of blood T cell repertoires in COVID-19. The CDR3 covers 21 residues. After removal of 4 bases from V and 4 bases from J, the junction contained 16 bases not matched to a gene. Per the germline V gene, CDR1 is LGHNA and CDR2 is YNFKEQ. Measured with immunoSEQ multiplex PCR; TCRdb has only the in-frame clones, and not every one. The repertoire holds 250,000 to 300,000 clones, with about 90% as singletons. The chain recombines TRBV4-2 with TRBJ2-1, with TRBD2 matching 16 bases. This receptor was identified in a woman aged 45-65 years who had been exposed to COVID-19. Sequenced: PBMCs or T cells enriched from blood (not recorded which). The CDR3 spells CASSRALGTSGGAGAYNEQFF. CDR3 nucleotides: TGTGCCAGCAGCCGGGCTCTAGGGACTAGCGGGGGGGCCGGGGCGTACAATGAGCAGTTCTTC.